Listed below are T cell receptor beta chains from one sample, sequenced in a study of T cells in Graves' hyperthyroidism and ophthalmopathy. Each CDR3 protein gets one entry after TCRdb re-called the multiplex PCR reads with MiXCR. The sample lists approximately 260,000 distinct CDR3 sequences; around 15% were seen once. The specimen sequenced was blood. These receptors all come from a woman in her forties or fifties with Graves' hyperthyroidism that later progressed to Graves' ophthalmopathy. Each CDR3 is given with its conserved first and last residue. The D gene is left open where the match is weak. Only part of the rows carry a size: once, few, many, or a class if the clone is expanded.

V	J	D	size	DNA	CDR3
TRBV12-3/TRBV12-4	TRBJ2-2	.	many	TGTGCCAGCATACAGTTTTCTCTCACCGGGGAGCTGTTTTTT	CASIQFSLTGELFF
TRBV2	TRBJ2-5	.	many	TGTGCCAGCTTGTCAGGGACCCAGTACTTC	CASLSGTQYF
TRBV27	TRBJ1-1	.	.	TGTGCCAGCAGTTTCCAGGGAGGAAAGACTGAAGCTTTCTTT	CASSFQGGKTEAFF
TRBV28	TRBJ1-1	.	many	TGTGCCAGCAGTTTAATGGCGGGCACTGAAGCTTTCTTT	CASSLMAGTEAFF
TRBV12-3/TRBV12-4	TRBJ2-1	TRBD2	many	TGTGCCAGCAGTTTTGTACTAGCGGAGCGTTATGAGCAGTTCTTC	CASSFVLAERYEQFF
TRBV9	TRBJ1-6	.	.	TGTGCCAGCAGCGTAGTGGACATTAATTCACCCCTCCACTTT	CASSVVDINSPLHF
TRBV9	TRBJ2-7	.	.	TGTGCCAGCAGCGTAGGTTCTAGCGCCTCGGGGGAGCAGTACTTC	CASSVGSSASGEQYF
TRBV20-1	TRBJ2-7	TRBD2	many	TGCAGTGCTAGTATTAGCGGGAGGAACGAGCAGTACTTC	CSASISGRNEQYF
TRBV2	TRBJ1-6	TRBD1	few	TGTGCCAGCAGTGAAGCCAGGACAGGGAGTTCACCCCTCCACTTT	CASSEARTGSSPLHF
TRBV20-1	TRBJ1-1	.	many	TGCAGTGCTAGAGCGTTACCTGCAGAAGCTTTCTTT	CSARALPAEAFF
TRBV9	TRBJ2-7	TRBD2	few	TGTGCCAGCAGCGTAGGTCAGCGGGAGGTCCGCGAGCAGTACTTC	CASSVGQREVREQYF
TRBV9	TRBJ2-3	TRBD2	few	TGTGCCAGCAGCGTAGGGACTAGCGAGAGCACAGATACGCAGTATTTT	CASSVGTSESTDTQYF
TRBV19	TRBJ1-1	.	few	TGTGCCAGTAGTACCCGGGGGACGTGGACTGAAGCTTTCTTT	CASSTRGTWTEAFF
TRBV29-1	TRBJ2-2	.	few	TGCAGCGTTGTCGGGACCGCCAACACCGGGGAGCTGTTTTTT	CSVVGTANTGELFF
TRBV19	TRBJ2-1	.	.	TGTGCCAGTAGTAGTTTGTGGGCGCCCACCTACAATGAGCAGTTCTTC	CASSSLWAPTYNEQFF
TRBV3-1	TRBJ2-2	TRBD1	many	TGTGCCAGCAGCCATGCAGGGGGCAGGACCGGGGAGCTGTTTTTT	CASSHAGGRTGELFF
TRBV3-1	TRBJ2-6	.	few	TGTGCCAGCAGCCAAGACTCCTCGTCTGGGGCCAACGTCCTGACTTTC	CASSQDSSSGANVLTF
TRBV15	TRBJ2-3	TRBD2	.	TGTGCCACCAGCAGGATAGCGGGGGGGTACACAGATACGCAGTATTTT	CATSRIAGGYTDTQYF
TRBV6-2/TRBV6-3	TRBJ2-1	.	.	TGTGCCAGCAGTGGGGTAGAGGGGTACAATGAGCAGTTCTTC	CASSGVEGYNEQFF
TRBV5-8	TRBJ2-2	.	many	TGTGCCAGCAGCTTGGGCCCGGACTACACCGGGGAGCTGTTTTTT	CASSLGPDYTGELFF
TRBV11-2	TRBJ1-6	TRBD1	few	TGTGCCAGCAGCTTTTTTCCACCGACAGGGAAGATTTATAATTCACCCCTCCACTTT	CASSFFPPTGKIYNSPLHF
TRBV27	TRBJ1-5	.	many	TGTGCCAGCAGTTTGGGGGGGTACGGCAATCAGCCCCAGCATTTT	CASSLGGYGNQPQHF
TRBV27	TRBJ2-3	.	many	TGTGCCAGCAGTTTTGGGGAAGCGGGTACAGATACGCAGTATTTT	CASSFGEAGTDTQYF
TRBV20-1	TRBJ2-7	.	many	TGCAGTGCTAGACTCCCGGCGCGGGTGTACGAGCAGTACTTC	CSARLPARVYEQYF
TRBV11-2	TRBJ2-7	TRBD2	many	TGTGCCAGCAGCTTAGATATCGGACTAGCGGGAGAGGACGAGCAGTACTTC	CASSLDIGLAGEDEQYF
TRBV30	TRBJ2-2	.	many	TGTGCCTGGAGTTTTGTGGGGACCGGGGAGCTGTTTTTT	CAWSFVGTGELFF
TRBV6-1	TRBJ2-3	TRBD2	many	TGTGCCAGCAGTGAATTTGGCGGGAGGCACCCAGATACGCAGTATTTT	CASSEFGGRHPDTQYF
TRBV19	TRBJ1-2	.	.	TGTGCCAGTAGTATTATCGGCAACTATGGCTACACCTTC	CASSIIGNYGYTF
TRBV28	TRBJ2-1	TRBD2	many	TGTGCCAGCTCCTCGGGACTAGCGGGAGGCCGGGGCTCCTACAATGAGCAGTTCTTC	CASSSGLAGGRGSYNEQFF
TRBV30	TRBJ2-3	.	.	TGTGCCTGGTCCATGGGGTGGGCAACTAGCACAGATACGCAGTATTTT	CAWSMGWATSTDTQYF
TRBV4-2	TRBJ2-5	.	many	TGTGCCAGCAGCCAAGCGGAGGGGATCCAAGAGACCCAGTACTTC	CASSQAEGIQETQYF
TRBV3-1	TRBJ2-7	.	many	TGTGCCAGCAGCCAAGCAAGGTGGGGGTCCTACGAGCAGTACTTC	CASSQARWGSYEQYF
TRBV6-1	TRBJ1-5	.	many	TGTGCCGGCAGTGAAGGTTTCCAGCCCCAGCATTTT	CAGSEGFQPQHF
TRBV5-8	TRBJ1-4	.	many	TGTGCCAGCAGCCTAGGAGGGGTGAATGAAAAACTGTTTTTT	CASSLGGVNEKLFF
TRBV4-1	TRBJ2-7	TRBD2	many	TGCGCCAGCAGCCAACCGGGGACTAGCGGGAGCTACGAGCAGTACTTC	CASSQPGTSGSYEQYF
TRBV28	TRBJ2-7	.	many	TGTGCCAGCAGTTCCTCCAGGACCCCGGAGCAGTACTTC	CASSSSRTPEQYF
TRBV20-1	TRBJ2-5	TRBD2	.	TGCAGTGCCGCCGGACTAGCGGGAGACCAAGAGACCCAGTACTTC	CSAAGLAGDQETQYF
TRBV20-1	TRBJ2-7	TRBD1	many	TGCAGTGCGAGCGACAGGGGCTACGAGCAGTACTTC	CSASDRGYEQYF
TRBV29-1	TRBJ2-5	.	many	TGCAGCGCCTCGGGTGGCCCTGGGGAAGAGACCCAGTACTTC	CSASGGPGEETQYF
TRBV28	TRBJ2-5	TRBD1	many	TGTGCCAGCAGTCACAGGGGAGTAGAGACCCAGTACTTC	CASSHRGVETQYF
TRBV4-2	TRBJ2-3	.	.	TGTGCCAGCAGCCAAGTGGCGGGAACGGGGGATACGCAGTATTTT	CASSQVAGTGDTQYF
TRBV7-2	TRBJ2-2	.	.	TGTGCCAGCAGCTTCAGGGGGGGCCGGGAGCTGTTTTTT	CASSFRGGRELFF
TRBV20-1	TRBJ1-5	TRBD1	.	TGCAGTGCTAGAGATCGAGGGACAGGGGGACTCAGCCCCCAGCATTTT	CSARDRGTGGLSPQHF
TRBV7-2	TRBJ1-2	.	many	TGTGCCAGCAGCTTAGCGGTACTCGGGAGCTACACCTTC	CASSLAVLGSYTF
TRBV5-1	TRBJ1-4	.	few	TGCGCCAGCAGCTTGGCCACAGGCGAAAAACTGTTTTTT	CASSLATGEKLFF
TRBV5-1	TRBJ2-7	TRBD2	many	TGCGCCAGCAGCTGGGATAGCGGGAGAGACGAGCAGTACTTC	CASSWDSGRDEQYF